Below, 21 T cell receptor beta chains from the same sample are listed, as sequenced in a study of blood T cells in healthy people across ages. For the second PCR, which ran for about 7 to 12 cycles, a sample-barcoded 5' primer and a J-beta primer mix were used. TCRdb reprocessed the 5' RACE reads with MiXCR, giving one entry per CDR3 protein. The sample contains hundreds of thousands of distinct CDR3 sequences, approximately 67% of which appear only once. Sequencing was carried out using blood. These receptors all stem from a man under 40 in good health.

V gene TRBV7-3 combines with J gene TRBJ2-1, with a tentative D call TRBD2 (6 bases). V was clipped by 5 bases and J by 2 bases, with 10 bases between them. Germline V gene sequence: CDR1 SGHTA, CDR2 FQGTGA. This CDR3 is 14 amino acids long. CDR3 sequence reads: CASSVGLTYNEQFF. CDR3 coding DNA: TGTGCCAGCAGCGTAGGACTAACCTACAATGAGCAGTTCTTC.

This CDR3 reads CASSFTGVDEQYF. The CDR3 nucleotides are TGTGCCAGCAGCTTTACAGGGGTGGACGAGCAGTACTTC. This rearrangement joins TRBV5-6 to TRBJ2-4, with 7 nucleotides matching TRBD1. The J call is doubtful: the DNA matches TRBJ2-7 better. Per germline, CDR1 SGHDT and CDR2 YYEEEE. This CDR3 is built from 13 residues.

The chain combines TRBV6-2 or TRBV6-3 with TRBJ1-6; D ambiguous. The CDR3 contains 12 residues. V lost 2 bases and J lost 8, with 4 bases in between. The germline V gene has CDR1 MNHEY and CDR2 SVGEGT. Here the CDR3 DNA reads TGTGCCAGCAGTTACCTTCATTCACCCCTCCACTTT. It codes for CASSYLHSPLHF.

V and J are TRBV29-1 and TRBJ2-5, with 12 bases matching TRBD1. The J call may be mistaken, given a closer DNA end match to TRBJ2-7. CDR3 length equals 12 residues. Germline lookup yields CDR1 SQVTM and CDR2 ANQGSEA. The CDR3 spells CSGGQGAHEQYF. The CDR3 bases are TGCAGCGGGGGACAGGGGGCCCACGAGCAGTACTTC.

The genes are TRBV20-1 and TRBJ2-5, with D perhaps given as TRBD1 or TRBD2 (6 bases each). The CDR3 runs 15 residues. V was cut by 6 bases and J by 1 base, with 18 bases left in between. From germline, CDR1 is DFQATT and CDR2 SNEGSKA (reference sequence). The CDR3 region is CSAAGEDRTQETQYF. The DNA for the CDR3 is TGCAGTGCCGCAGGGGAGGACAGAACCCAAGAGACCCAGTACTTC.

Only one count was recorded for this clonotype. The V call is TRBV7-2, the J call TRBJ2-3; the match to TRBD2 covers 7 bases. The CDR3 consists of 15 residues. Looked up from germline, CDR1 is SGHTA and CDR2 is FQGNSA. The V gene end was trimmed by 5 bases and the J gene end by 5 bases; junction bases not matched to a gene: 10. The CDR3 loop reads CASSPGGGVVDTQYF. The CDR3 DNA reads as TGTGCCAGCAGCCCCGGTGGGGGGGTGGTAGATACGCAGTATTTT.

The rearrangement joins TRBV4-3 to TRBJ1-5; D uncertain. Germline V gives CDR1 LGHNA, CDR2 YSLEER. The length of the CDR3 is 14 residues. Trimming left V 0 bases short and J 7 bases short, with 10 bases between. In DNA, the CDR3 is TGCGCCAGCAGCCAAGAGCCGGCGCACCAGCCCCAGCATTTT. It yields the protein CASSQEPAHQPQHF.

V gene TRBV4-3 combines with J gene TRBJ1-5; D gene unclear. Per germline, CDR1 LGHNA and CDR2 YSLEER. This CDR3 contains 16 residues. Trimming stripped 0 bases from V and 6 bases from J, with 15 bases between. CDR3 sequence reads: CASSQDGLIGTQPQHF. The CDR3 DNA reads as TGCGCCAGCAGCCAAGATGGGCTAATCGGCACTCAGCCCCAGCATTTT.

The chain employs TRBV15 and TRBJ2-3, with 13 bases that match TRBD2. This CDR3 is 16 amino acids long. The germline CDR1 and CDR2 sequences are LNHNV and YYDKDF (reference sequence). Unmatched junction bases numbered 4, after V lost 2 bases and J lost 5 bases. The CDR3 sequence: CATSRCRLAGGDTQYF. The CDR3 DNA sequence: TGTGCCACCAGCAGATGCCGACTAGCGGGGGGAGATACGCAGTATTTT.

The chain's CDR3 is CASSQMTGLAKNIQYF. CDR3 bases: TGCGCCAGCAGCCAAATGACGGGACTAGCCAAAAACATTCAGTACTTC. The chain is built from TRBV4-1 and TRBJ2-4; weak D call: TRBD2 (6 bases). The CDR3 is made up of 16 amino acids. The germline V gene has CDR1 MGHRA and CDR2 YSYEKL. Trimming left V 2 bases short and J 0 bases short, with 11 bases between.

This clonotype was seen a handful of times. This chain joins TRBV7-2 and TRBJ2-5; weak D call: TRBD2 (5 bases). Trimming removed 5 bases at V and 13 bases at J, with 17 bases between. The germline V gene has CDR1 SGHTA and CDR2 FQGNSA. The CDR3 extends over 12 amino acids. Here the CDR3 reads CASSPDLKSGYF. In DNA, the CDR3 is TGTGCCAGCAGCCCCGACCTTAAGAGCGGGTACTTC.

The gene calls are TRBV29-1 and TRBJ1-4, with D possibly being TRBD1 (5 bases). V gave up 8 bases and J gave up 0 bases, with 10 bases separating them. This CDR3 spans 13 amino acids. The germline V gene has CDR1 SQVTM and CDR2 ANQGSEA. The CDR3 reads CSTGTSTNEKLFF. The CDR3 DNA reads TGCAGCACCGGGACCTCAACTAATGAAAAACTGTTTTTT.

This clonotype was observed a few times. The gene calls are TRBV10-3 and TRBJ2-7; no clear D. CDR3 size: 11 residues. Per the germline V gene, CDR1 is ENHRY and CDR2 is SYGVKD. The germline V and J ends were trimmed by 10 bases and 3 bases, with 10 bases remaining between them. The CDR3 coding sequence is TGTGCCACAAGAGAGAACTACGAGCAGTACTTC. It codes for CATRENYEQYF.

The chain links TRBV18 to TRBJ1-2; D unresolved. The CDR3 is 16 residues long. The germline V gene has CDR1 KGHSH and CDR2 LQKENI. Trimming shortened V by 1 base and J by 2 bases, and 14 bases separated the two germline ends. CDR3 amino acids: CASSPLEQDFNYGYTF. In DNA form, the CDR3 reads TGTGCCAGCTCACCACTCGAACAAGACTTCAACTATGGCTACACCTTC.

The V gene is TRBV29-1, the J gene TRBJ1-2, with 10 bases fitting TRBD1. Germline-derived CDR1 and CDR2 are SQVTM and ANQGSEA. The trim removed 4 bases at V and 4 bases at J, leaving 6 bases unmatched. This CDR3 comprises 14 residues. The chain's CDR3 is CSVAGQGGGYGYTF. The CDR3 region has the DNA TGCAGCGTTGCTGGACAGGGGGGAGGCTATGGCTACACCTTC.

This clonotype was counted once. This clone may be a read error of a much larger clone one base away. The chain recombines TRBV7-9 with TRBJ1-5, with unresolved D. The CDR3 length is 13 residues. Germline V gene data show CDR1 as SEHNR and CDR2 as FQNEAQ (reference sequence). Trimming took 5 bases from V and 9 from J, leaving 14 bases between them. CDR3 residues: CASSKGFDRPQHF. CDR3 nucleotides: TGTGCCAGCAGCAAGGGTTTTGATCGGCCCCAGCATTTT.

Only one count was recorded for this clonotype. This sequence joins TRBV2 and TRBJ2-1; D is unclear. The CDR3 runs to 15 residues. Trimming cost V 6 bases and J 0 bases, with 12 bases left between them. Germline-derived CDR1 and CDR2 are SNHLY and FYNNEI. The CDR3 here is CASSLTVPSYNEQFF. The CDR3 region has the DNA TGTGCCAGCAGCTTAACTGTCCCCTCCTACAATGAGCAGTTCTTC.

This clonotype turned up a few times. The chain links TRBV11-2 to TRBJ2-3; 9 bases line up with TRBD2. After removal of 2 bases from V and 5 bases from J, the junction contained 8 bases not matched to a gene. Germline CDR1 SGHAT, CDR2 FQNNGV. The CDR3 is 16 residues long. The CDR3 DNA is TGTGCCAGCAGCTTAAGGCCTAGCGGGGACTTAGATACGCAGTATTTT. This sequence encodes CASSLRPSGDLDTQYF.

The rearrangement joins TRBV2 to TRBJ2-5; 8 nucleotides agree with TRBD2. The J call is doubtful: the DNA matches TRBJ2-7 better. Germline loops: CDR1 SNHLY, CDR2 FYNNEI. There are 12 residues in the CDR3. The CDR3 region is CAIRGLGHEQYF. CDR3 nucleotides: TGTGCCATCAGGGGACTAGGCCACGAGCAGTACTTC.

The rearrangement joins TRBV5-1 to TRBJ2-3; 7 bases map to TRBD2. The germline V gene has CDR1 SGHRS and CDR2 YFSETQ. CDR3 length equals 15 residues. After removal of 0 bases from V and 6 bases from J, the junction contained 7 bases not matched to a gene. Here the CDR3 DNA reads TGCGCCAGCAGCTTGGATAGCGGGTCCGGGGATACGCAGTATTTT. Protein product: CASSLDSGSGDTQYF. The full variable domain, rest sourced from reference TRBV5-1 and TRBJ2-3, is KAGVTQTPRYLIKTRGQQVTLSCSPISGHRSVSWYQQTPGQGLQFLFEYFSETQRNKGNFPGRFSGRQFSNSRSEMNVSTLELGDSALYLCASSLDSGSGDTQYFGPGTRLTVL.

This clonotype was observed a handful of times. This sequence joins TRBV12-3 or TRBV12-4 and TRBJ1-2; tentatively, D is TRBD1 (6 bases). CDR3 size: 12 residues. The V gene lost 5 bases and the J gene lost 8 bases, with 12 bases spanning the gap. This chain's CDR3 is CASSIRTEGYTF. For the CDR3, the DNA is TGTGCCAGCAGTATTAGGACAGAGGGCTACACCTTC.